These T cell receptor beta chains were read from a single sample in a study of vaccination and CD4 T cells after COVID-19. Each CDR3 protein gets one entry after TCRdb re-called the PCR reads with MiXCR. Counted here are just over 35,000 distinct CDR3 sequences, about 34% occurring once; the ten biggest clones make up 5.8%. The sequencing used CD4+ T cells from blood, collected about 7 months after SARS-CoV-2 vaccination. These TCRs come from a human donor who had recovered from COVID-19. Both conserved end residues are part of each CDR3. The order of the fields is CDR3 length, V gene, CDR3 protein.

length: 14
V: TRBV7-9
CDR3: CASSPPASYNEQFF

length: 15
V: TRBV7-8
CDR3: CASSSTTGAGTEAFF

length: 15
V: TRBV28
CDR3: CASSTTVSGANVLTF

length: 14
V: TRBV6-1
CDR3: CASSRTGGSYEQYF

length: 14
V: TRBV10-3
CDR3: CAIQEGRINSPLHF

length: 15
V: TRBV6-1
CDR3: CASSEASGSSYEQYF

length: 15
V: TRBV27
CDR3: CASSLTGGLYNEQFF

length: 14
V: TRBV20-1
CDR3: CSARVDSGANVLTF

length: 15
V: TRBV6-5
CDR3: CASSYSHGRGGEQYF

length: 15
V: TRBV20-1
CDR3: CSARDPGDSSYGYTF

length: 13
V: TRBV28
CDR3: CASRGQGADEQFF

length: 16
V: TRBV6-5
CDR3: CASSYSKYKGVNEQFF

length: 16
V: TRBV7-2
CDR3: CASSRRGYRGYTEAFF

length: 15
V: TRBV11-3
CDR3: CASSLEQGVDGELFF

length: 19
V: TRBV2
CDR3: CASRGLKGRGLFGNQPQHF

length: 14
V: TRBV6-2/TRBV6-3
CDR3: CASTRGQGPYEQYF

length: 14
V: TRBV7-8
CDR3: CASSLEPGYYEQYF

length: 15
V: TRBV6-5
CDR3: CASSYSAVTNYGYTF

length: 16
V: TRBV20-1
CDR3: CSARVPSGSSYNEQFF

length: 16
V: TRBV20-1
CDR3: CSARGLTGTGGETQYF